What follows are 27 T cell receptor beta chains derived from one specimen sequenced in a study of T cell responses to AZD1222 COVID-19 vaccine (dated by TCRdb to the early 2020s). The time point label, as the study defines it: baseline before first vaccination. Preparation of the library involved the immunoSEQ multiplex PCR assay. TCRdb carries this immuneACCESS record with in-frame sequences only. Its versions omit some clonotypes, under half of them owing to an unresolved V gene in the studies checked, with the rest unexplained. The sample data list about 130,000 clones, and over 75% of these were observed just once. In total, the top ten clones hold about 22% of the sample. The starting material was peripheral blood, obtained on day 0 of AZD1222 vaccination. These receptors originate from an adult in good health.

The CDR3 loop reads CASNSRVGGHTEAFF. The CDR3, as DNA: TGTGCCAGCAACTCCAGGGTAGGGGGGCACACTGAAGCTTTCTTT. The rearrangement joins TRBV2 to TRBJ1-1; TRBD1 might be the D (6 bases). CDR1 is SNHLY and CDR2 is FYNNEI in the germline V gene. This CDR3 contains 15 residues. V shed 7 bases and J shed 3 bases, with 18 bases lying between them.

CDR3 amino acids: CASHGMGVSYEQYF. CDR3 bases: TGTGCCAGTCATGGTATGGGGGTCTCCTACGAGCAGTACTTC. The V gene is TRBV7-9, the J gene TRBJ2-7; D could derive from TRBD1 or TRBD2 (5 bases each). The length of the CDR3 is 14 residues. CDR1 and CDR2 (germline): SEHNR, FQNEAQ (reference sequence). The germline V and J ends were trimmed by 9 bases and 0 bases, with 15 bases remaining between them.

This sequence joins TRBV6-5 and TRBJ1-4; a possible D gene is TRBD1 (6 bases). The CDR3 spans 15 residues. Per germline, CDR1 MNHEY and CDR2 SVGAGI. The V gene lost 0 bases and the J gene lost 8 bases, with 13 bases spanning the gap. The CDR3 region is CASSYSSGAWEKLFF. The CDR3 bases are TGTGCCAGCAGTTACTCGTCGGGGGCTTGGGAAAAACTGTTTTTT.

In nucleotides, the CDR3 is TGTGCCAGCAGCTTCGGGACAGGGGATATCCCCCTCCACTTT. Amino acid sequence: CASSFGTGDIPLHF. This chain joins TRBV6-5 and TRBJ1-6, with 10 positions matching TRBD1. J was trimmed by 13 bases and V by 6 bases; bases with no gene match: 9. The CDR3 loop spans 14 amino acids. In germline, CDR1 is MNHEY, CDR2 SVGAGI.

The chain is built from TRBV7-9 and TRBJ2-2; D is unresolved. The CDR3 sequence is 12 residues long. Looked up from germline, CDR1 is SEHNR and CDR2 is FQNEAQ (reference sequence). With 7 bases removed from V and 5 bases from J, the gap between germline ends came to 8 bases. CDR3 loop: CASTPVTGELFF. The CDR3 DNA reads TGTGCCAGCACCCCAGTTACCGGGGAGCTGTTTTTT.

For the CDR3, the DNA is TGTGCCAGTAGTATGGGCTTTAGGACCAACTATGGCTACACCTTC. This translates into CASSMGFRTNYGYTF. The J gene is TRBJ1-2, the V gene TRBV19; no reliable D call. The CDR3 is 15 amino acids. The ends were cut back, 3 bases at V and 2 bases at J, with 13 bases in the middle. Germline values: CDR1 LNHDA, CDR2 SQIVND (reference sequence).

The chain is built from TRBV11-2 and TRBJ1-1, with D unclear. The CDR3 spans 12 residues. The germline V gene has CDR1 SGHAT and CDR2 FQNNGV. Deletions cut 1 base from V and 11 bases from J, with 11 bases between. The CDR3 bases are TGTGCCAGCAGCTTAGGTGTCGGTACGGCTTTCTTT. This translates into CASSLGVGTAFF.

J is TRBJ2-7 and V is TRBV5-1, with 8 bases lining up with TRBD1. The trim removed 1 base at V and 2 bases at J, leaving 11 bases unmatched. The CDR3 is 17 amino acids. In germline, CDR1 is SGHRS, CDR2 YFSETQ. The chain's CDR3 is CASSLRAPGGQAYEQYF. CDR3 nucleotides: TGCGCCAGCAGCTTGAGGGCCCCAGGGGGCCAGGCCTACGAGCAGTACTTC.

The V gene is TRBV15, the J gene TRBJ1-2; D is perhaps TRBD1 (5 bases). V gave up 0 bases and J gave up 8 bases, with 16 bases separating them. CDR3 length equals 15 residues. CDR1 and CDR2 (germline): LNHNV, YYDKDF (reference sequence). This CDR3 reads CATSRDLGGPPGYTF. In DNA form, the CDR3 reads TGTGCCACCAGCAGAGATCTCGGGGGTCCCCCCGGCTACACCTTC.

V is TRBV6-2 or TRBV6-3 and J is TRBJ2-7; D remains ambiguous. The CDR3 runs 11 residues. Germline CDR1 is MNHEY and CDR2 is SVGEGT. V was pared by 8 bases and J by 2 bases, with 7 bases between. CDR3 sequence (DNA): TGTGCCAGCGGCCAAACCTACGAGCAGTACTTC. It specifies CASGQTYEQYF.

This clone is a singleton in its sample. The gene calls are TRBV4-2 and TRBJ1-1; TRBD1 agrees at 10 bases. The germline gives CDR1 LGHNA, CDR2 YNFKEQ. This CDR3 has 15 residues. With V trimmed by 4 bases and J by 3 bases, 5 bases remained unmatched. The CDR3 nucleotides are TGTGCCAGCAGCCGACTAGGACAGGGGGACACTGAAGCTTTCTTT. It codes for CASSRLGQGDTEAFF.

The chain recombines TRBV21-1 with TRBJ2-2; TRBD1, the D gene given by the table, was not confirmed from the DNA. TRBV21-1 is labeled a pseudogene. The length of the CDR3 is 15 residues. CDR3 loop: CASSKTDRASGELFF. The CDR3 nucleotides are TGTGCCAGCAGCAAGACGGACAGGGCATCCGGGGAGCTGTTTTTT.

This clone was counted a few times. The CDR3: CASSFSGNTIYF. The CDR3 nucleotides are TGTGCCAGCAGCTTCAGTGGAAACACCATATATTTT. The chain couples TRBV7-9 to TRBJ1-3, with D hard to call. This CDR3 spans 12 amino acids. The germline V and J ends were trimmed by 3 bases and 3 bases, with 3 bases remaining between them. The germline gives CDR1 SEHNR, CDR2 FQNEAQ (reference sequence).

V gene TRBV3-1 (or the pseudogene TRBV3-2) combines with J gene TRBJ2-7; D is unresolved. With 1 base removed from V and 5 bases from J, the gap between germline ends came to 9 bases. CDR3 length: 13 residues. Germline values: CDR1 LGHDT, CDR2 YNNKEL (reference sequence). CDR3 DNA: TGTGCCAGCAGCCAAGGATTTTTCCACGAGCAGTACTTC. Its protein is CASSQGFFHEQYF.

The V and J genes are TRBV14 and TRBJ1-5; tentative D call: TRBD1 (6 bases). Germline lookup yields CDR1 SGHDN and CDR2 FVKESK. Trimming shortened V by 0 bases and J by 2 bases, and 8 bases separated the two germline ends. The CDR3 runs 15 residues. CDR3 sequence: CASSQDAGGNQPQHF. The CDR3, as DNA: TGTGCCAGCAGCCAAGATGCAGGGGGCAATCAGCCCCAGCATTTT.

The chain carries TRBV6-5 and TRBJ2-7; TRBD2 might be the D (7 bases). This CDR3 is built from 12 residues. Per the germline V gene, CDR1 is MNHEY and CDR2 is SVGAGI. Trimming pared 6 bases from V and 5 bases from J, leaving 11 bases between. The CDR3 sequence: CASRGGRHEQYF. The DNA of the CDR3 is TGTGCCAGCAGGGGGGGGCGTCACGAGCAGTACTTC.

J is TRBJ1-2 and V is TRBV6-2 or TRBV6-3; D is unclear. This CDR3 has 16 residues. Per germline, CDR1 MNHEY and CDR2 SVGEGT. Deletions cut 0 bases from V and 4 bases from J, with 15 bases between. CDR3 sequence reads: CASSYSTTWHVYGYTF. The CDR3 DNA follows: TGTGCCAGCAGTTACTCGACCACTTGGCATGTCTATGGCTACACCTTC.

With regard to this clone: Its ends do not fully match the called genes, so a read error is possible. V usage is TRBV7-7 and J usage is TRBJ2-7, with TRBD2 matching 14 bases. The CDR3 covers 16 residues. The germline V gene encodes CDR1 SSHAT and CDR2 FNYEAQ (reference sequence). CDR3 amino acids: CASSPRTSGGLYEQYF. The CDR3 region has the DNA TGTGCTAGCAGCCCCAGGACTAGCGGGGGGCTCTACGAGCAGTACTTC.

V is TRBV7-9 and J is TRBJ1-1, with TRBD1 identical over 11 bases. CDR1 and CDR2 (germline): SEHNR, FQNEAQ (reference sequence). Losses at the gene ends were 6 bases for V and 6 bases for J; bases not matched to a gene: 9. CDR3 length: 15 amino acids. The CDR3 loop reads CASRHGQGASAEAFF. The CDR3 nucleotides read TGTGCCAGCAGGCACGGACAGGGGGCGAGCGCTGAAGCTTTCTTT. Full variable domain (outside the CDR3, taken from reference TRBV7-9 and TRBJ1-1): DTGVSQNPRHKITKRGQNVTFRCDPISEHNRLYWYRQTLGQGPEFLTYFQNEAQLEKSRLLSDRFSAERPKGSFSTLEIQRTEQGDSAMYLCASRHGQGASAEAFFGQGTRLTVV.

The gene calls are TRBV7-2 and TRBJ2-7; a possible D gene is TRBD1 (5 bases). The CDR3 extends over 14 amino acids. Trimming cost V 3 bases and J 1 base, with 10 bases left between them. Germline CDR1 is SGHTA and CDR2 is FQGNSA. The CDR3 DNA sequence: TGTGCCAGCAGCTTTACTTACAGGTCCTACGAGCAGTACTTC. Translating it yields CASSFTYRSYEQYF. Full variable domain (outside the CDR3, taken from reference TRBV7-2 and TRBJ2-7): GAGVSQSPSNKVTEKGKDVELRCDPISGHTALYWYRQSLGQGLEFLIYFQGNSAPDKSGLPSDRFSAERTGGSVSTLTIQRTQQEDSAVYLCASSFTYRSYEQYFGPGTRLTVT.

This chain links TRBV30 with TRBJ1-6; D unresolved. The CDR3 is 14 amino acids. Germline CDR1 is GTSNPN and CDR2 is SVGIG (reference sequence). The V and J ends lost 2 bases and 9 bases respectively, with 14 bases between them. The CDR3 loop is CAWSTDKDASPLHF. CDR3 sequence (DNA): TGTGCCTGGAGTACCGATAAGGACGCTTCACCCCTCCACTTT.

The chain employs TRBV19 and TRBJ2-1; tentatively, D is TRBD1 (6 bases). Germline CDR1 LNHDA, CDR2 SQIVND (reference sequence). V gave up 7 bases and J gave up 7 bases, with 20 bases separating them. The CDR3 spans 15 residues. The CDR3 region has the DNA TGTGCCAGTACTCCTATGGGGGCCGGGGATAATGAGCAGTTCTTC. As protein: CASTPMGAGDNEQFF.

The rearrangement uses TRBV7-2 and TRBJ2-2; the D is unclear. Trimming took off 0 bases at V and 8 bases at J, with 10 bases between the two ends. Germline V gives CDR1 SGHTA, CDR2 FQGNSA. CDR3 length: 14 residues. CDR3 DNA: TGTGCCAGCAGCTTAGCCAGGCCATGGGGGGAGCTGTTTTTT. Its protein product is CASSLARPWGELFF.

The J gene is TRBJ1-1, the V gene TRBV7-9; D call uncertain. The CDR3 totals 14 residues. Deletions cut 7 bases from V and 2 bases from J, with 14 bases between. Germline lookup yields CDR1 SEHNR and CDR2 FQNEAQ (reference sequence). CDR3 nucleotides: TGTGCCAGCACGCCCTGGGAGGCCAACACTGAAGCTTTCTTT. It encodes CASTPWEANTEAFF.

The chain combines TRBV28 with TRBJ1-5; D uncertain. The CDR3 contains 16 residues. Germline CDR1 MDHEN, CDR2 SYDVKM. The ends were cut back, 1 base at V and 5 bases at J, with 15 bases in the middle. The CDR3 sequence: CASSLLRWQRDQPQHF. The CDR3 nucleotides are TGTGCCAGCAGTTTATTGCGGTGGCAGCGAGATCAGCCCCAGCATTTT.

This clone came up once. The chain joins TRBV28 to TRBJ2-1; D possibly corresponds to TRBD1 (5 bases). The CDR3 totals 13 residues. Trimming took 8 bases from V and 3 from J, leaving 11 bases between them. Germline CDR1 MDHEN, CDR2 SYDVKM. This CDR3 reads CASYHDSYNEQFF. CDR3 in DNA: TGTGCCAGCTATCATGACAGCTACAATGAGCAGTTCTTC.

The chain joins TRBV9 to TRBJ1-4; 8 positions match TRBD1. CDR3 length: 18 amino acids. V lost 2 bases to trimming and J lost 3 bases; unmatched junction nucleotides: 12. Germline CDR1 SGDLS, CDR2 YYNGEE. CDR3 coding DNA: TGTGCCAGCAGCGTCGGCCCCCAAAAACAGGGGGCTAATGAAAAACTGTTTTTT. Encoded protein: CASSVGPQKQGANEKLFF.